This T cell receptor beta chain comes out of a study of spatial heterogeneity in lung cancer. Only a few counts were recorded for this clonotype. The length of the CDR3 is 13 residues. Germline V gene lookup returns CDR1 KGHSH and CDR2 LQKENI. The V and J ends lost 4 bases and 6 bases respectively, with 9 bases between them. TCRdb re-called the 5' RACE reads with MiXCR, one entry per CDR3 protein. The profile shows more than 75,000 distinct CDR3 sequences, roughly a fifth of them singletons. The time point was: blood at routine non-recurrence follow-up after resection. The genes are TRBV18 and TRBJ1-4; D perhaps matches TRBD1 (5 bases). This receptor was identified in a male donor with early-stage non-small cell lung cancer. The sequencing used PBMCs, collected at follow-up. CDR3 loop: CASSQGLDEKLFF. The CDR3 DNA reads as TGTGCCAGCTCACAGGGGCTCGATGAAAAACTGTTTTTT.